This entry lists 29 T cell receptor beta chains sequenced from one sample in a study of T cells in Graves' hyperthyroidism and ophthalmopathy. RNA transcripts gave rise to amplified TCR beta CDR3 regions. RT-PCR in the first round (using the HTBI primer set) targeted the TCR CDR3. Via MiXCR, TCRdb re-called the multiplex PCR reads, giving one row per CDR3 protein. The sample consists of about 640,000 distinct CDR3 sequences, about 20% of them appearing once. Sequenced: blood. These receptors were taken from a man aged 25 to 45 with Graves' ophthalmopathy.

The chain uses TRBV20-1 and TRBJ1-2, with a weak D call TRBD1 (5 bases). Germline V gene data show CDR1 as DFQATT and CDR2 as SNEGSKA (reference sequence). This CDR3 spans 15 amino acids. CDR3 bases: TGCAGCGCCGCCAGTAGGGACGCACGGATCGGTGGCTACACCTTC. Protein product: CSAASRDARIGGYTF.

This rearrangement joins TRBV4-1 to TRBJ2-7; D is uncertain. V gave up 1 base and J gave up 3 bases, with 10 bases separating them. Looked up from germline, CDR1 is MGHRA and CDR2 is YSYEKL. The CDR3 loop spans 14 amino acids. CDR3 nucleotide sequence: TGCGCCAGCAGCCAAGTGGTGTTCGGCTACGAGCAGTACTTC. Protein: CASSQVVFGYEQYF.

This clonotype was recorded many times. The chain joins TRBV28 to TRBJ1-5; TRBD1 matches 7 bases. Per the germline V gene, CDR1 is MDHEN and CDR2 is SYDVKM. Germline trimming cut 4 bases from V and 5 bases from J; bases unmatched to any gene: 8. This CDR3 region has 15 residues. The CDR3 is CASSSWTGGDQPQHF. The CDR3 nucleotides read TGTGCCAGCAGTTCATGGACAGGAGGTGATCAGCCCCAGCATTTT.

This clonotype has a count of ten or more. The rearrangement uses TRBV30 and TRBJ1-4; the D is unclear. Per the germline V gene, CDR1 is GTSNPN and CDR2 is SVGIG (reference sequence). Trimming stripped 1 base from V and 7 bases from J, with 10 bases between. The CDR3 runs 13 residues. CDR3 in DNA: TGTGCCTGGAGTGCCCCGGACGGTGAAAAACTGTTTTTT. Protein: CAWSAPDGEKLFF. Full variable domain (remainder filled in from reference TRBV30 and TRBJ1-4): SQTIHQWPATLVQPVGSPLSLECTVEGTSNPNLYWYRQAAGRGLQLLFYSVGIGQISSEVPQNLSASRPQDRQFILSSKKLLLSDSGFYLCAWSAPDGEKLFFGSGTQLSVL.

This clonotype was observed a handful of times. This sequence joins TRBV5-1 and TRBJ2-7, with D unresolved. Trimming removed 1 base at V and 5 bases at J, with 16 bases between. CDR1 and CDR2 (germline): SGHRS, YFSETQ. This CDR3 has 15 amino acids. This CDR3 is CASSLTGPFDDEQYF. CDR3 sequence (DNA): TGCGCCAGCAGCTTGACGGGTCCCTTCGACGACGAGCAGTACTTC.

This clonotype was detected a few times. V usage is TRBV4-1 and J usage is TRBJ2-1; D remains unclear. CDR1 MGHRA and CDR2 YSYEKL come from the germline V gene. The CDR3 extends over 15 amino acids. Trimming left V 0 bases short and J 6 bases short, with 12 bases between. The CDR3, as DNA: TGCGCCAGCAGCCAAGATATAGGCACACGCAATGAGCAGTTCTTC. Its translation is CASSQDIGTRNEQFF.

This clonotype was found many times. The gene calls are TRBV2 and TRBJ2-7; 9 bases are a match to TRBD2. The CDR3 extends over 15 amino acids. Germline V gene data show CDR1 as SNHLY and CDR2 as FYNNEI. Trimming took 3 bases from V and 0 from J; bases not matched to a gene: 3. CDR3 loop: CASSDPSGNSYEQYF. In DNA, the CDR3 is TGTGCCAGCAGTGATCCTAGCGGGAACTCCTACGAGCAGTACTTC. The full variable domain, rest sourced from reference TRBV2 and TRBJ2-7, is EPEVTQTPSHQVTQMGQEVILRCVPISNHLYFYWYRQILGQKVEFLVSFYNNEISEKSEIFDDQFSVERPDGSNFTLKIRSTKLEDSAMYFCASSDPSGNSYEQYFGPGTRLTVT.

The rearrangement links TRBV3-1 to TRBJ2-4, with TRBD2 identical over 9 bases. The tail of the sequence fits TRBJ2-1 better, so the J call may be wrong. This CDR3 comprises 14 residues. The germline V gene has CDR1 LGHDT and CDR2 YNNKEL (reference sequence). CDR3 residues: CASSQGAGGPSQFF. The CDR3 DNA is TGTGCCAGCAGCCAGGGGGCGGGAGGGCCCTCTCAGTTCTTC.

This rearrangement joins TRBV7-9 to TRBJ2-2; D call uncertain. The CDR3 extends over 14 amino acids. The germline V gene has CDR1 SEHNR and CDR2 FQNEAQ (reference sequence). The V gene lost 2 bases and the J gene lost 5 bases, with 9 bases spanning the gap. The CDR3 reads CASSLTTGTGELFF. The CDR3 DNA reads TGTGCCAGCAGCTTAACGACTGGGACCGGGGAGCTGTTTTTT.

This clonotype was recorded many times. The V gene is TRBV27, the J gene TRBJ2-1; weak D call: TRBD2 (6 bases). V shed 5 bases and J shed 6 bases, with 20 bases lying between them. The CDR3 is made up of 16 amino acids. Germline values: CDR1 MNHEY, CDR2 SMNVEV (reference sequence). The CDR3 protein is CASSLNGDGRGNEQFF. The CDR3 coding sequence is TGTGCCAGCAGTCTAAACGGGGACGGGAGAGGCAATGAGCAGTTCTTC.

This clonotype has a count of ten or more. The chain links TRBV2 to TRBJ2-7; 8 bases map to TRBD1. CDR1 is SNHLY and CDR2 is FYNNEI in the germline V gene. This CDR3 region has 16 residues. V lost 0 bases, J lost 3 bases, and 7 bases stayed unmatched. The CDR3 nucleotides read TGTGCCAGCAGTGAAGCGCCCGGACAGGGTGGCTACGAGCAGTACTTC. As protein: CASSEAPGQGGYEQYF. Complete variable domain (other parts from reference TRBV2 and TRBJ2-7): EPEVTQTPSHQVTQMGQEVILRCVPISNHLYFYWYRQILGQKVEFLVSFYNNEISEKSEIFDDQFSVERPDGSNFTLKIRSTKLEDSAMYFCASSEAPGQGGYEQYFGPGTRLTVT.

The chain couples TRBV7-2 to TRBJ1-1, with D possibly matching TRBD1 (6 bases). The length of the CDR3 is 15 residues. CDR1 is SGHTA and CDR2 is FQGNSA in the germline V gene. V lost 1 base, J lost 6 bases, and 15 bases lay in between. The DNA of the CDR3 is TGTGCCAGCAGCTTAGGGCACGGGGGGGGCCCTGAAGCTTTCTTT. Translating gives CASSLGHGGGPEAFF. Looking up the rest from reference TRBV7-2 and TRBJ1-1 gives the full variable domain: GAGVSQSPSNKVTEKGKDVELRCDPISGHTALYWYRQSLGQGLEFLIYFQGNSAPDKSGLPSDRFSAERTGGSVSTLTIQRTQQEDSAVYLCASSLGHGGGPEAFFGQGTRLTVV.

This clonotype was counted many times. The chain links TRBV28 to TRBJ2-3; D gene unclear. The V gene's germline CDR1 is MDHEN and CDR2 SYDVKM. Between the trimmed V and J ends, which lost 6 bases and 9 bases, there was a span of 16 bases. The CDR3 consists of 13 residues. The CDR3, as DNA: TGTGCCAGCAGCCCAAATGATGTAAGAACGCAGTATTTT. Its translation: CASSPNDVRTQYF. Drawing the rest from reference TRBV28 and TRBJ2-3, the complete variable domain is DVKVTQSSRYLVKRTGEKVFLECVQDMDHENMFWYRQDPGLGLRLIYFSYDVKMKEKGDIPEGYSVSREKKERFSLILESASTNQTSMYLCASSPNDVRTQYFGPGTRLTVL.

The chain is built from TRBV25-1 and TRBJ2-5; no clear D. V was clipped by 4 bases and J by 5 bases, with 17 bases between them. Per germline, CDR1 MGHDK and CDR2 SYGVNS. This CDR3 contains 15 residues. CDR3 sequence (DNA): TGTGCCAGCAGTGCTAATGCCCGGGCCTGGGAGACCCAGTACTTC. Its protein is CASSANARAWETQYF.

This clonotype was seen more than once but under ten times. The chain joins TRBV5-1 to TRBJ2-5, with TRBD2 matching 13 bases. The CDR3 has 19 amino acids. The V gene's germline CDR1 is SGHRS and CDR2 YFSETQ. The J segment lost 0 bases and the V segment lost 1 base, leaving 9 bases of the junction unmatched. The CDR3 DNA is TGCGCCAGCAGCTTGTGGACTAGCGGGAGCCCTACTTACCAAGAGACCCAGTACTTC. Encoded protein: CASSLWTSGSPTYQETQYF.

This clonotype came up a few times. The genes are TRBV5-1 and TRBJ1-2; 11 bases fit TRBD1. CDR1 is SGHRS and CDR2 is YFSETQ in the germline V gene. The CDR3 consists of 15 residues. Trimming at V came to 5 bases and at J to 5 bases, leaving 8 bases not matched to a gene. As DNA, the CDR3 is TGCGCCAGCAGTCGAGGACAGGGGGCGACGTATGGCTACACCTTC. Residues: CASSRGQGATYGYTF.

This clonotype has a handful of counts. This CDR3 reads CASSWGRDTGELFF. In DNA, the CDR3 is TGTGCCAGCAGCTGGGGACGTGACACCGGGGAGCTGTTTTTT. The J gene is TRBJ2-2, the V gene TRBV5-8; D tentatively fits TRBD1 or TRBD2 (5 bases each). Germline lookup yields CDR1 SGHTS and CDR2 YDEGEE. V was pared by 3 bases and J by 3 bases, with 9 bases between. The CDR3 extends over 14 amino acids.

The CDR3 nucleotides are TGTGCCAGCAGCGTAGGATCCGGGACAAACCAGCCCCAGCATTTT. Translating gives CASSVGSGTNQPQHF. V is TRBV9 and J is TRBJ1-5; D possibly corresponds to TRBD1 (6 bases). Trimming took 0 bases from V and 7 from J, leaving 14 bases between them. The CDR3 contains 15 residues. Looked up from germline, CDR1 is SGDLS and CDR2 is YYNGEE.

This clonotype has a count of ten or more. The rearrangement uses TRBV28 and TRBJ2-3; 8 nucleotides line up with TRBD2. The V and J ends lost 10 bases and 3 bases, in that order; junction bases with no gene match: 9. Germline V gene lookup returns CDR1 MDHEN and CDR2 SYDVKM. The CDR3 runs 14 residues. CDR3 nucleotide sequence: TGTGCCACCGGCCCAGCGGGAGTAACAGATACGCAGTATTTT. It encodes CATGPAGVTDTQYF.

This clonotype was recorded many times. V gene TRBV30 combines with J gene TRBJ2-2; D is possibly TRBD2 (6 bases). Trimming removed 0 bases from V and 8 bases from J, with 22 bases in between. Germline V CDR1 and CDR2: GTSNPN, SVGIG (reference sequence). This CDR3 region has 17 residues. The CDR3 DNA sequence: TGTGCCTGGAGTGTGTCCCGCGCTTCGACGGGAGCTGGGGAGCTGTTTTTT. It codes for CAWSVSRASTGAGELFF.

The genes are TRBV25-1 and TRBJ2-3, with 7 nucleotides matching TRBD1. J gave up 0 bases and V 8 bases, and 8 bases lay outside the gene matches. The CDR3 is 15 amino acids. From germline, CDR1 is MGHDK and CDR2 SYGVNS. CDR3 in DNA: TGTGCCAGCGGGACGGACAGGCTTAGCACAGATACGCAGTATTTT. Translation gives CASGTDRLSTDTQYF.

CDR3 sequence (DNA): TGCAGTGCTCGGGACAGGGTTTACACTGAAGCTTTCTTT. It translates to CSARDRVYTEAFF. The V gene is TRBV20-1, the J gene TRBJ1-1, with 9 nucleotides matching TRBD1. Germline lookup yields CDR1 DFQATT and CDR2 SNEGSKA (reference sequence). The V gene end was trimmed by 5 bases and the J gene end by 3 bases; junction bases not matched to a gene: 4. The CDR3 loop spans 13 amino acids.

This clonotype was found many times. CDR3 nucleotide sequence: TGTGCCTGGAGATGGGGCGGGTCCTACGAGCAGTACTTC. The encoded protein is CAWRWGGSYEQYF. The V and J genes are TRBV30 and TRBJ2-7; D possibly uses TRBD1 or TRBD2 (5 bases each). This CDR3 comprises 13 residues. Trimming pared 3 bases from V and 1 base from J, leaving 10 bases between. Germline values: CDR1 GTSNPN, CDR2 SVGIG (reference sequence).

This clonotype was detected ten times or more. This chain links TRBV20-1 with TRBJ1-1; no clear D. CDR3 size: 14 residues. The V and J ends lost 5 bases and 1 base respectively, with 14 bases between them. Germline V CDR1 and CDR2: DFQATT, SNEGSKA (reference sequence). Written as DNA, the CDR3 is TGCAGTGCTTTGTCGTGGATCCAGAACACTGAAGCTTTCTTT. Protein: CSALSWIQNTEAFF.

This clonotype was seen ten or more times. This chain uses TRBV12-3 or TRBV12-4 with TRBJ2-1, with a tentative D call TRBD2 (6 bases). V lost 6 bases and J lost 10, with 19 bases in between. This CDR3 spans 14 amino acids. Here the CDR3 DNA reads TGTGCCAGCAGCCCGGGACTGGCCTCTATGGAGCAGTTCTTC. Protein product: CASSPGLASMEQFF.

V usage is TRBV4-2 and J usage is TRBJ2-5, with 11 bases lining up with TRBD1. CDR3 length equals 16 residues. The V and J ends lost 0 bases and 5 bases, in that order; junction bases with no gene match: 5. The germline V gene encodes CDR1 LGHNA and CDR2 YNFKEQ. In DNA, the CDR3 is TGTGCCAGCAGCCAAGATGTGGACAGGGGGCATGAGACCCAGTACTTC. Translated, it gives CASSQDVDRGHETQYF.

V usage is TRBV7-2 and J usage is TRBJ2-1, with 7 bases fitting TRBD1. The CDR3 is made up of 12 amino acids. The J segment lost 10 bases and the V segment lost 2 bases, leaving 2 bases of the junction unmatched. In germline, CDR1 is SGHTA, CDR2 FQGNSA. The CDR3 sequence is CASSLMGQEQFF. Written as DNA, the CDR3 is TGTGCCAGCAGCTTAATGGGACAGGAGCAGTTCTTC.

The chain carries TRBV5-1 and TRBJ2-2; 9 positions match TRBD2. The CDR3 sequence is 16 residues long. Germline V gene data show CDR1 as SGHRS and CDR2 as YFSETQ. The ends lost 0 bases at V and 7 bases at J; junction bases unmatched: 7. The DNA of the CDR3 is TGCGCCAGCAGCTTGGTGGTAGCGGGAGAGCTCGGGGAGCTGTTTTTT. Translating it yields CASSLVVAGELGELFF. Looking up the rest from reference TRBV5-1 and TRBJ2-2 gives the full variable domain: KAGVTQTPRYLIKTRGQQVTLSCSPISGHRSVSWYQQTPGQGLQFLFEYFSETQRNKGNFPGRFSGRQFSNSRSEMNVSTLELGDSALYLCASSLVVAGELGELFFGEGSRLTVL.

This clonotype turned up a few times. The chain combines TRBV9 with TRBJ2-7, with 9 bases that match TRBD2. Germline CDR1 and CDR2: SGDLS and YYNGEE. There are 15 residues in the CDR3. V gave up 3 bases and J gave up 3 bases; unmatched junction bases: 7. The CDR3 loop is CASSAGSAGGYEQYF. CDR3 DNA sequence: TGTGCCAGCAGCGCAGGCTCAGCGGGGGGCTACGAGCAGTACTTC.